A selection of T cell receptor beta chains follows, all from one sample in a study of T cells in Graves' hyperthyroidism and ophthalmopathy. TCRdb fed the multiplex PCR reads into MiXCR, producing one record per CDR3 protein. The data show around 760,000 distinct CDR3 sequences, roughly a third seen once. The specimen sequenced was blood. The receptor source for this set is a woman aged 35 to 49 with Graves' hyperthyroidism. CDR3s include the opening cysteine and the closing phenylalanine or tryptophan. D genes are given only for firm matches. Size is stated for part of the rows, as once, few or many counts, or as a class when the clone is expanded.

clone size	V gene	CDR3 length	J gene	D gene	CDR3 DNA	CDR3 protein
few	TRBV20-1	17	TRBJ1-1	TRBD1	TGCAGTGCGAAAGAAGGGACAGGGGGCGAGGTGAACACTGAAGCTTTCTTT	CSAKEGTGGEVNTEAFF
many	TRBV5-6	18	TRBJ1-2	.	TGTGCCAGCAGCTTGGTGCACCCGCTAAGCCTTGTTAACTATGGCTACACCTTC	CASSLVHPLSLVNYGYTF
once	TRBV10-3	16	TRBJ2-5	TRBD2	TGTGCCATCAGTGAACGGACTAGCGGGGGACCACCTGCCCAGTACTTC	CAISERTSGGPPAQYF
.	TRBV19	11	TRBJ1-5	.	TGTGCCAGTAGTACAGGACTCCCCCAGCATTTT	CASSTGLPQHF
many	TRBV15	16	TRBJ1-5	TRBD1	TGTGCCACCAGCAGACCCCAGGGTGCAGGGGGTCAGCCCCAGCATTTT	CATSRPQGAGGQPQHF
.	TRBV7-9	18	TRBJ2-6	TRBD1	TGTGCCAGCTCACCACCGGGACAGGGGTTGTCTGGGGCCAACGTCCTGACTTTC	CASSPPGQGLSGANVLTF
.	TRBV6-6	17	TRBJ1-1	.	TGTGCCAGCAGGGGAGGGACAAACCTAAACATGAACACTGAAGCTTTCTTT	CASRGGTNLNMNTEAFF
once	TRBV24-1	13	TRBJ2-7	TRBD1	TGTGCCACCAGCGGACAGGAGTCCTACGAGCAGTACTTC	CATSGQESYEQYF
few	TRBV28	14	TRBJ1-1	.	TGTGCCAGCAGTTTAACGGTAAAGAGGACTGAAGCTTTCTTT	CASSLTVKRTEAFF
few	TRBV29-1	13	TRBJ1-3	.	TGCAGCGCCCTACAGGTATCTGGAAACACCATATATTTT	CSALQVSGNTIYF
.	TRBV5-5	14	TRBJ2-5	TRBD2	TGTGCCAGCAGCTTCACAGGACTAGAAGAGACCCAGTACTTC	CASSFTGLEETQYF
many	TRBV19	15	TRBJ1-2	.	TGTGCCAGTACCCATCCAGGGAGGGTCGGGTTTGGCTACACCTTC	CASTHPGRVGFGYTF
many	TRBV29-1	13	TRBJ2-7	TRBD1	TGCAGCGCCCGACAGGGGGCGACCTACGAGCAGTACTTC	CSARQGATYEQYF
.	TRBV19	17	TRBJ2-3	TRBD1	TGTGCCAGTAGTATAACCAACAGGGGGCGCGCCACAGATACGCAGTATTTT	CASSITNRGRATDTQYF
many	TRBV28	11	TRBJ1-2	.	TGTGCCAGCCGACAGACACCGCAGTTCTCCTTC	CASRQTPQFSF
few	TRBV7-3	15	TRBJ2-7	.	TGTGCCAGCAGTTCCGTAACTTCCTCCCCCTACGAGCAGTACTTC	CASSSVTSSPYEQYF
many	TRBV7-2	13	TRBJ1-2	.	TGTGCCAGCAGCCCTCGACAGGACTATGGCTACACCTTC	CASSPRQDYGYTF
.	TRBV2	13	TRBJ1-5	TRBD1	TGTGCCAGCAGCGTTACAGGGGAACAGCCCCAGCATTTT	CASSVTGEQPQHF
few	TRBV6-6	16	TRBJ2-2	.	TGTGCCAGCAGTCCCGCCAGCACCTTTCCGGCCGGGGAGCTGTTTTTT	CASSPASTFPAGELFF
.	TRBV7-8	16	TRBJ2-6	.	TGTGCCAGCACCACGACAGGGACTTCTGGGGCCAACGTCCTGACTTTC	CASTTTGTSGANVLTF
.	TRBV10-3	12	TRBJ1-2	.	TGTGCCATCAGCAGGGGAGAAGATGGCTACACCTTC	CAISRGEDGYTF
few	TRBV20-1	13	TRBJ1-1	.	TGCAGTGCTAGAGATTTGGGGTACACTGAAGCTTTCTTT	CSARDLGYTEAFF
few	TRBV7-2	18	TRBJ2-5	TRBD2	TGTGCCAGCAGCTTAGCGCAGCTAGCGGGGGCCCACCAAGAGACCCAGTACTTC	CASSLAQLAGAHQETQYF
.	TRBV7-9	15	TRBJ2-3	.	TGTGCCAGCAACTCCAATCCCCAGGGGTCCGATACGCAGTATTTT	CASNSNPQGSDTQYF
few	TRBV5-4	14	TRBJ1-6	.	TGTGCCAGCAGTTTTCCACAGGGAGTTTCACCCCTCCACTTT	CASSFPQGVSPLHF
many	TRBV14	14	TRBJ2-7	.	TGTGCCAGCAGCCAAGGGATCAATACCTACGAGCAGTACTTC	CASSQGINTYEQYF
.	TRBV12-5	13	TRBJ1-1	.	TGTGCTAGTGGTTTATCGGGACCGCGCGAAGCTTTCTTT	CASGLSGPREAFF
few	TRBV6-5	15	TRBJ2-2	.	TGTGCCAGCAGCTCCCAGACGAGGAACACCGGGGAGCTGTTTTTT	CASSSQTRNTGELFF
.	TRBV4-3	15	TRBJ2-7	TRBD2	TGCGCCAGCACCCTTAGCGGGGAGGGTTCCTACGAGCAGTACTTC	CASTLSGEGSYEQYF
few	TRBV20-1	14	TRBJ1-2	TRBD1	TGCAGTGCTAGGGGGGACAGGTCTAACTATGGCTACACCTTC	CSARGDRSNYGYTF
many	TRBV7-3	14	TRBJ2-2	TRBD1	TGTGCCAGCAGCTCGGGACAGGGGTTCCGGGAGCTGTTTTTT	CASSSGQGFRELFF
many	TRBV2	15	TRBJ1-5	TRBD1	TGTGCCAGCAGTGGAGACAGGGCAGGCAATCAGCCCCAGCATTTT	CASSGDRAGNQPQHF
.	TRBV5-1	13	TRBJ1-2	.	TGCGCCAGCAGTTGGATTGAGGGTGGTGGCTACACCTTC	CASSWIEGGGYTF
.	TRBV5-5	15	TRBJ1-2	.	TGTGCCAGCAGCTTGGCCAAAACAGGGCACTATGGCTACACCTTC	CASSLAKTGHYGYTF
many	TRBV15	16	TRBJ1-5	.	TGTGCCACCAGCAGAGGGATTGCGGGGGCCTATCAGCCCCAGCATTTT	CATSRGIAGAYQPQHF
.	TRBV12-3/TRBV12-4	16	TRBJ1-5	.	TGTGCCAGCAGCCGTACCGGGGAGGTTCGCAATCAGCCCCAGCATTTT	CASSRTGEVRNQPQHF
few	TRBV20-1	15	TRBJ2-3	TRBD2	TGCAGTGCTAGAGATCAACTAGCGGGAGCAGATACGCAGTATTTT	CSARDQLAGADTQYF
.	TRBV7-6	14	TRBJ2-2	.	TGTGCCAGCAGCTTAGACCCGAGCACCGGGGAGCTGTTTTTT	CASSLDPSTGELFF
.	TRBV25-1	17	TRBJ2-1	TRBD2	TGTGCCAGCAGTGAATATGGTTCGGCTAGCGGGAGGCTTGAGCAGTTCTTC	CASSEYGSASGRLEQFF
.	TRBV24-1	13	TRBJ1-2	TRBD1	TGTGCCGAGATAAGGGACAGCGACTATGGCTACACCTTC	CAEIRDSDYGYTF
.	TRBV5-6	17	TRBJ2-7	.	TGTGCCAGCAGCTTGGCCTGGCAGTCCACTATCTCCTACGAGCAGTACTTC	CASSLAWQSTISYEQYF
once	TRBV19	16	TRBJ1-3	TRBD1	TGTGCCAGTAGTGCCATCGACAGGGGTTCCGGAAACACCATATATTTT	CASSAIDRGSGNTIYF
.	TRBV25-1	16	TRBJ2-5	TRBD2	TGTGCCAGCAGCCCTTCTACTAGCGGGGTTCGGGAGACCCAGTACTTC	CASSPSTSGVRETQYF
.	TRBV30	13	TRBJ1-6	.	TGTGCCTGGTCCCCCTTACAGAATTCACCCCTCCACTTT	CAWSPLQNSPLHF
many	TRBV7-2	14	TRBJ1-1	TRBD1	TGTGCCAGCAGCTTAGGTGCAGGGGGCCCTGAAGCTTTCTTT	CASSLGAGGPEAFF
.	TRBV7-2	13	TRBJ1-2	.	TGTGCCAGCAACTATGGGGTCGCTTATGGCTACACCTTC	CASNYGVAYGYTF